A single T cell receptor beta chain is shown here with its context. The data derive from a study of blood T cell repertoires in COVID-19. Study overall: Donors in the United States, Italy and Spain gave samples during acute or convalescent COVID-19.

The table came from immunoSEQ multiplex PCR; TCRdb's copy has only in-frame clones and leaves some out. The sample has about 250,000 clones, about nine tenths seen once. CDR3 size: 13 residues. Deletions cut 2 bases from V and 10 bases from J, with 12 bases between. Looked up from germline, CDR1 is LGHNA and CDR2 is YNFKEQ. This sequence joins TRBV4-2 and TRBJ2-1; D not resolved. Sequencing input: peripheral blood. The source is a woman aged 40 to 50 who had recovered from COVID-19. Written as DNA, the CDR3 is TGTGCCAGCAGCCAACTCCGGATCGGGGAGCAGTTCTTC. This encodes CASSQLRIGEQFF.